The text below deals with one T cell receptor beta chain. Its antigen specificity is not known. The record has no base qualities; no much larger clone is one base away. The CDR3 goes from the cysteine to the phenylalanine over 15 residues. Only CDR3 DNA is held: 45 bases, read in frame from base 1. V is clipped by 3 bases and J by 3 bases, and the sequence between their germline boundaries is 12 bases long. Via the germline V gene, CDR1 is MNHNS and CDR2 SASEGT. The data belong to a study of PD-L1 blockade in urothelial cancer (dated by TCRdb to 2015 to 2018). As for the study more broadly: Every patient began therapy at some point between 2013 and 2015 and was given atezolizumab 1,200 mg intravenously every 3 weeks. About 85% of the roughly 29 patients were identified as males with urothelial cancer of bladder origin, and a prior smoking history was reported by 18 of 29 patients. Patients had an ECOG performance status of 0 or 1 and had received between 0 and 3 prior chemotherapy regimens. Blood samples were analyzed 3 weeks after the start of treatment (second dose) and 6 weeks after the start of treatment. Blood samples gave median yields of around 140,000 T cells and 82,636 unique TCRs, along with a median clonality of approximately 0.084. The study, an exploratory multi-omic analysis, examined somatic, immune and clinical correlates of response to PD-L1 blockade with atezolizumab in urothelial cancer. Pretreatment tumor samples, along with matched peripheral blood serially collected before and after atezolizumab treatment, were subjected to TCR sequencing. Progression-free survival longer than 6 months counted as durable clinical benefit, and TCR features were additionally tested against both progression-free and overall survival. Whole exome sequencing and RNA sequencing of pretreatment tumors were performed alongside TCR sequencing in the same patients. Durable clinical benefit was achieved by nine patients but not by the remaining 20. Around 29 patients had pretreatment blood TCR-seq, some 25 had at least one posttreatment blood collection, and some 25 had tumor TCR-seq. What the authors observed across the whole study: Improved progression-free and overall survival was associated with having pretreatment peripheral blood TCR clonality below the median. At 3 weeks after the start of treatment, tumor-associated TCR clones in peripheral blood had expanded more in patients with durable benefit (n ≈ 24, p = 0.022). Because the sample size was small (n ≈ 28) and many of the analyses were exploratory, the results are meant to be hypothesis-generating.

The time point tag for this specimen amounts to: pretreatment peripheral blood. The cohort included 29 patients with locally advanced or metastatic urothelial carcinoma who were treated at Memorial Sloan Kettering on a trial protocol. Peripheral blood mononuclear cells were collected pretreatment and during treatment, with between 1 and 8 total time points per patient. The Qiagen DNeasy Blood extraction kit was used to purify genomic DNA from total PBMCs and tumor samples. PBMCs were collected pretreatment and during treatment, and were isolated and stored as previously described. To estimate absolute template abundance from read counts, synthetic TCR analog templates were spiked into each PCR. The immunoSEQ assay used bias-controlled V and J gene primers to amplify TCRbeta CDR3 regions from genomic DNA. Sequencing of rearranged TCRbeta segments was performed at approximately 20X coverage. Concerning the study's data processing: Sequencing errors were corrected by clustering and CDR3s were annotated against IMGT to assign V, D and J genes. Downstream analyses used only productive TCRbeta rearrangements and left out out-of-frame or stop-codon sequences. To compute clonality, Shannon entropy was normalized by the log of the number of unique productive sequences and then subtracted from one. Clones differing between time points or between blood and tumor were identified by Fisher's exact test with Benjamini-Hochberg correction at adjusted p below 0.01. The immuneACCESS repertoire file appears here via TCRdb, limited to in-frame rearrangements. These files lack a portion of the clones; in checked studies, under half of the deficit traces to unresolved V genes, and the cause of the others is not known. V, J and clone size reflect that table, while D and trimming were determined from the DNA. For this sample the table gives around 68,000 clones, of which approximately 78% were detected only once. The ten largest clones take up about 1.6% of the sample.

The specimen was PBMCs, collected around atezolizumab (anti-PD-L1) treatment. The V and J genes are TRBV6-1 and TRBJ1-5; TRBD1 might be the D gene, on 6 matching bases. The receptor's source is a man aged 70-80 years with urothelial cancer. Read as DNA, the sequence is TGTGCCAGCAGTGAGGCCGGGACACTCAATCAGCCCCAGCATTTT. This translates into CASSEAGTLNQPQHF.